The source of this TCR beta chain is a study of blood T cell repertoires in COVID-19. For this clone: This specimen includes other DNA sequences encoding the same CDR3.

CDR1 is KGHSH, CDR2 LQKENI, per germline. V shed 6 bases, J shed 3 bases, and the junction held 2 bases outside the gene matches. The CDR3 length is 14 residues. The Seattle site enrolled patients during active infection and followed them longitudinally. The method was immunoSEQ multiplex PCR; TCRdb's version includes in-frame clones alone and lacks a portion of them. Of some 270,000 clones in the sample, 90% were seen once. This chain connects TRBV18 to TRBJ2-2; 9 nucleotides match TRBD1. Material for sequencing was peripheral blood. The TCR sequence derives from a woman aged 55 to 70 with COVID-19, enrolled during active disease. CDR3 amino acids: CASSRQGDTGELFF. In DNA form, the CDR3 reads TGTGCCAGCTCGCGACAGGGGGACACCGGGGAGCTGTTTTTT.